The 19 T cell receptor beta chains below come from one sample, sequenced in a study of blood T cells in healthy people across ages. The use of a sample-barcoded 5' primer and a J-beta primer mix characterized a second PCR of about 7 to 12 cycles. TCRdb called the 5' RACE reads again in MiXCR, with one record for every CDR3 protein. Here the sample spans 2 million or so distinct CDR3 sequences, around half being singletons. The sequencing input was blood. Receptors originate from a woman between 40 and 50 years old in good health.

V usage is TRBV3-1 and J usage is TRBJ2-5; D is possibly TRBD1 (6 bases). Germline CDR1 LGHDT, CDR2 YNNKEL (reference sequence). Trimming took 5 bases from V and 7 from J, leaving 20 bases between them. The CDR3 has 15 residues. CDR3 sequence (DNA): TGTGCCAGCAGCTCAGGGGCGACGCCCACGACGACCCAGTACTTC. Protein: CASSSGATPTTTQYF.

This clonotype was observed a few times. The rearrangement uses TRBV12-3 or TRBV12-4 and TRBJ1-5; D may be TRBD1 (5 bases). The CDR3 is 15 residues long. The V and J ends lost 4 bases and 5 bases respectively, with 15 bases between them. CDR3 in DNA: TGTGCCAGCAGTTACGCCGGGGCTCGGGATCAGCCCCAGCATTTT. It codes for CASSYAGARDQPQHF.

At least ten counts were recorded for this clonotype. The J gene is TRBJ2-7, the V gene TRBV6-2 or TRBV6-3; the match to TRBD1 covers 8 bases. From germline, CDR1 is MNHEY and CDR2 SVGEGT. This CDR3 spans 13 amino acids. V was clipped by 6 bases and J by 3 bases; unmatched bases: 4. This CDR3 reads CASSRTGSYEQYF. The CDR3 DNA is TGTGCCAGCAGCCGGACAGGGAGCTACGAGCAGTACTTC.

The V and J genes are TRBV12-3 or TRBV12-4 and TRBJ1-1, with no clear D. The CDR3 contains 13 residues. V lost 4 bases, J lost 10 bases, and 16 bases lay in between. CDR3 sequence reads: CASSCEAIKGAFF. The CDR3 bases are TGTGCCAGCAGTTGTGAGGCGATTAAGGGAGCTTTCTTT.

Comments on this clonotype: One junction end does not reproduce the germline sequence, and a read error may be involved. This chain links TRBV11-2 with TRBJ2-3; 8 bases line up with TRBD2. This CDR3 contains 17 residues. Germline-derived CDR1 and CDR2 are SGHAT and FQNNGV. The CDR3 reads CASSLRGGGLFTDAQYF. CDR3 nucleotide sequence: TGTGCCAGCAGCTTACGAGGCGGGGGGCTATTCACAGATGCGCAGTATTTT.

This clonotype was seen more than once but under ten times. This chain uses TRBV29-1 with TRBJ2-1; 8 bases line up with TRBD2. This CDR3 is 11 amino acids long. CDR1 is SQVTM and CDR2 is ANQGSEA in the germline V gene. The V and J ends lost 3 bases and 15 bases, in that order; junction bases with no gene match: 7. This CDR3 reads CSVDSGGVLFF. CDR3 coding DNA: TGCAGCGTTGACAGCGGGGGCGTCCTGTTCTTC.

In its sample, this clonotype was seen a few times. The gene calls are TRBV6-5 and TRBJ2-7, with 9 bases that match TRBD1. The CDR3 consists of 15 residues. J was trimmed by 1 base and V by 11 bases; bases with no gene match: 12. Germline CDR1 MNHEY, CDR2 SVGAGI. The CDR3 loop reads CACARDRERSYEQYF. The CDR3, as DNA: TGTGCCTGCGCCCGGGACAGGGAGAGGTCCTACGAGCAGTACTTC.

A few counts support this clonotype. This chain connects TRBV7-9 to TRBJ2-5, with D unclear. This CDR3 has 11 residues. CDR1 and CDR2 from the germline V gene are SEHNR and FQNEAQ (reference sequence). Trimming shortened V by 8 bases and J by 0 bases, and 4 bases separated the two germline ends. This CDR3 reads CASEDQETQYF. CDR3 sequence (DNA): TGTGCCAGCGAGGACCAAGAGACCCAGTACTTC.

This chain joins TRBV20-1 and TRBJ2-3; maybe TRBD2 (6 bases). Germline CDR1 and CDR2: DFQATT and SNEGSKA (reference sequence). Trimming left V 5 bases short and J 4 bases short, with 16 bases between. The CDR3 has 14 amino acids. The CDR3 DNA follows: TGCAGTGCTCCTCCTCGGGGGAGCGCAGATACGCAGTATTTT. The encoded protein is CSAPPRGSADTQYF.

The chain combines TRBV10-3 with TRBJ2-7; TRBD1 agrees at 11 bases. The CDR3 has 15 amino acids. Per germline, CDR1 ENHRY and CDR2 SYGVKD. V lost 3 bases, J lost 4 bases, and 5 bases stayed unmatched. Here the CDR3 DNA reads TGTGCCATCAGTGACCGGGACAGGGGGATGTACGAGCAGTACTTC. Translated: CAISDRDRGMYEQYF.

In nucleotides, the CDR3 is TGCGCCAGCAGCCAGGGGACTGTCGGGACCCAGTACTTC. Translated, it gives CASSQGTVGTQYF. This chain joins TRBV4-3 and TRBJ2-5; D possibly corresponds to TRBD2 (6 bases). Germline CDR1 and CDR2: LGHNA and YSLEER. V lost 3 bases, J lost 7 bases, and 12 bases lay in between. The CDR3 is 13 residues long.

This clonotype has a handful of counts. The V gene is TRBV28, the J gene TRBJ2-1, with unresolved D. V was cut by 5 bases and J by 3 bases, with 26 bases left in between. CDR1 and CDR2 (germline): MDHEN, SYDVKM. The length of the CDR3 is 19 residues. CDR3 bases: TGTGCCAGCAGTCCCGAACTCAAGCCCCGGGTGACGGTCTACAATGAGCAGTTCTTC. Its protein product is CASSPELKPRVTVYNEQFF.

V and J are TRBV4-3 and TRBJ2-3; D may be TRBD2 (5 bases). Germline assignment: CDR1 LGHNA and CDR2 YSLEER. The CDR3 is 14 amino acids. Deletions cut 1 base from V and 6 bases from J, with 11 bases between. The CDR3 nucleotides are TGCGCCAGCAGCCAAGGCCCCGAGGGCGATACGCAGTATTTT. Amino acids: CASSQGPEGDTQYF.

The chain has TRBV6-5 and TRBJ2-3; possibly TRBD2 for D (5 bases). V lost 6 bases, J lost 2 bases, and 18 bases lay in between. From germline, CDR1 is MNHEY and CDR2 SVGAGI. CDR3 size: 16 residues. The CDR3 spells CASSPLAGLDTDTQYF. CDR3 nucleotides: TGTGCCAGCAGCCCCCTCGCGGGCCTTGACACAGATACGCAGTATTTT.

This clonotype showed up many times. CDR3 region: CSAAAPRGPYEQYF. In DNA form, the CDR3 reads TGCAGTGCTGCTGCCCCCAGGGGCCCCTACGAGCAGTACTTC. The chain couples TRBV20-1 to TRBJ2-7; D may be TRBD1 (6 bases). Germline CDR1 and CDR2: DFQATT and SNEGSKA (reference sequence). Trimming shortened V by 5 bases and J by 2 bases, and 16 bases separated the two germline ends. This CDR3 has 14 residues.

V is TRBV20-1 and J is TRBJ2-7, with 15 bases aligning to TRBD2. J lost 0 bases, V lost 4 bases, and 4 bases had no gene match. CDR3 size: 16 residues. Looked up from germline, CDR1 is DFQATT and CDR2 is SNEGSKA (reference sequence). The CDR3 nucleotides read TGCAGTGCTACGGGACTAGCGGGGGGCCTCTCCTACGAGCAGTACTTC. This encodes CSATGLAGGLSYEQYF.

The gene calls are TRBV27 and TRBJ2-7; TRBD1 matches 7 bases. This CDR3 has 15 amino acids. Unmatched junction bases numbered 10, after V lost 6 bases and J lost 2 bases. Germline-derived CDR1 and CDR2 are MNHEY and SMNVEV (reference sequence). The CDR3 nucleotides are TGTGCCAGCAGGTCGATAGGGACAGACCCCTACGAGCAGTACTTC. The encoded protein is CASRSIGTDPYEQYF.

In nucleotides, the CDR3 is TGTGCCAGCAGCCCCTTCAGACACTATGGCTACACCTTC. This translates into CASSPFRHYGYTF. The J gene is TRBJ1-2, the V gene TRBV14; no clear D gene. The CDR3 totals 13 residues. Trimming pared 4 bases from V and 3 bases from J, leaving 9 bases between. Per the germline V gene, CDR1 is SGHDN and CDR2 is FVKESK.

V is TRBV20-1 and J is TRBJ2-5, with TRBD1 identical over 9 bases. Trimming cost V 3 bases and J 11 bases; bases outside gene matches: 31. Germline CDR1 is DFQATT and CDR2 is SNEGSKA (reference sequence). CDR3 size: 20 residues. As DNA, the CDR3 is TGCAGTGCTAGGCCCCGGGACAGGGCGCTAGCAACCAAATCCCCCAATGAGCAGTACTTC. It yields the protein CSARPRDRALATKSPNEQYF.